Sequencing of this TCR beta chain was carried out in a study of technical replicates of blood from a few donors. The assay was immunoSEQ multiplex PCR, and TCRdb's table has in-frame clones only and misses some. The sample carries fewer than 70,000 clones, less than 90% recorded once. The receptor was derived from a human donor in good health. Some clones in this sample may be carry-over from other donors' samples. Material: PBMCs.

The CDR3 sequence is CASSSLVGALFNEQFF. The CDR3 coding sequence is TGCGCCAGCAGCTCCCTCGTAGGGGCCCTTTTCAATGAGCAGTTCTTC. The rearrangement joins TRBV4-1 to TRBJ2-1, with a tentative D call TRBD1 (5 bases). Trimming left V 5 bases short and J 6 bases short, with 20 bases between. The CDR3 totals 16 residues. Per germline, CDR1 MGHRA and CDR2 YSYEKL.